Sequencing of this T cell receptor (beta chain) was carried out in a study of blood T cell repertoires in COVID-19. The protocol was immunoSEQ multiplex PCR, while the TCRdb copy is restricted to in-frame clones and leaves out a portion. The sample lists about 270,000 clones; nearly 90% were seen once. The CDR3 is 16 residues long. Germline CDR1 KGHDR, CDR2 SFDVKD. After removal of 9 bases from V and 5 bases from J, the junction contained 15 bases not matched to a gene. This clone was seen just once. The chain joins TRBV24-1 to TRBJ2-7, with 10 bases aligning to TRBD2. This TCR was recovered from a woman aged 55-70 years who had recovered from COVID-19. The specimen was PBMCs or T cells enriched from blood (not recorded which). The CDR3 region has the DNA TGTGCCACCGAGCCAAGGGGGCTAGCGGGAGCCCACGAGCAGTACTTC. This sequence encodes CATEPRGLAGAHEQYF.